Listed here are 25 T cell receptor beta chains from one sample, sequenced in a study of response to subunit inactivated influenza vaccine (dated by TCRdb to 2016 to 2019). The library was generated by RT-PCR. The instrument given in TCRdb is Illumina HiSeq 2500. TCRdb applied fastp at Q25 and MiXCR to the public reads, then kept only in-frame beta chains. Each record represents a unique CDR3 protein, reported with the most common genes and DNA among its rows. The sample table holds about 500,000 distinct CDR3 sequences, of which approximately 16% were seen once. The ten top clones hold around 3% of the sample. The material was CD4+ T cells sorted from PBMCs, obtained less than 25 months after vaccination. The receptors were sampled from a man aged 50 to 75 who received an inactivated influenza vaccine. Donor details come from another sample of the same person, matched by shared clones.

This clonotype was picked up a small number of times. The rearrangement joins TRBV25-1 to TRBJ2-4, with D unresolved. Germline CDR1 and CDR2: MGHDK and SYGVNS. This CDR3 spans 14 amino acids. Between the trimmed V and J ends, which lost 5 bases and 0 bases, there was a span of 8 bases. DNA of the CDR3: TGTGCCAGCAGTACCGGGTTAGCCAAAAACATTCAGTACTTC. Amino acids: CASSTGLAKNIQYF.

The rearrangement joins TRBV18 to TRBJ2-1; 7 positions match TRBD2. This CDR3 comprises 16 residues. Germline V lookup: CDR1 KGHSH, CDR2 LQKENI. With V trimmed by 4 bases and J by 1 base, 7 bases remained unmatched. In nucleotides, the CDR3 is TGTGCCAGCTCACTGTATACGGGGGGATCCTACAATGAGCAGTTCTTC. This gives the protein CASSLYTGGSYNEQFF.

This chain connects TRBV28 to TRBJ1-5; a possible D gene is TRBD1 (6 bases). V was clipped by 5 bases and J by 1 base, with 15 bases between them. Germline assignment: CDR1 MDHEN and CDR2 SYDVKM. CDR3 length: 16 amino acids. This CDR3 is CASSTQQGRSNQPQHF. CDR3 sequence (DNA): TGTGCCAGCAGTACACAACAGGGTAGGAGCAATCAGCCCCAGCATTTT.

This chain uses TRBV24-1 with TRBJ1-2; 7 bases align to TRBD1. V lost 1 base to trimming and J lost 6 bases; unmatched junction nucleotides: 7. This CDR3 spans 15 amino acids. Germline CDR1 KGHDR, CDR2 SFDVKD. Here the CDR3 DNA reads TGTGCCACCAGTGATTTAGAGGGGGCGGGTGATGGCTACACCTTC. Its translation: CATSDLEGAGDGYTF.

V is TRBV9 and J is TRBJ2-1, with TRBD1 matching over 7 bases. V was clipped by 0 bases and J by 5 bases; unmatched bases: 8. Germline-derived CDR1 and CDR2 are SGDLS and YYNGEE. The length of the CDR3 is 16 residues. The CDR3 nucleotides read TGTGCCAGCAGCGTAGCTACCGGGACAGTAAACAATGAGCAGTTCTTC. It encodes CASSVATGTVNNEQFF.

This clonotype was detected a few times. CDR3 bases: TGTGCCAGCAGCTTCCTGGCCGCGCGGACTAGCGGGGGCAATGAGCAGTTCTTC. Amino acids: CASSFLAARTSGGNEQFF. The rearrangement joins TRBV5-5 to TRBJ2-1; 13 bases align to TRBD2. The CDR3 is made up of 18 amino acids. Germline CDR1 SGHKS, CDR2 YYEKEE (reference sequence). The J segment lost 6 bases and the V segment lost 2 bases, leaving 11 bases of the junction unmatched.

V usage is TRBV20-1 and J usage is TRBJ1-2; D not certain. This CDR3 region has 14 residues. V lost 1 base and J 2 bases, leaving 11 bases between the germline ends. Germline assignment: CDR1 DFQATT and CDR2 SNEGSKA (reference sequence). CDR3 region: CSARALTSNYGYTF. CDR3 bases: TGCAGTGCTAGAGCACTGACTTCGAACTATGGCTACACCTTC.

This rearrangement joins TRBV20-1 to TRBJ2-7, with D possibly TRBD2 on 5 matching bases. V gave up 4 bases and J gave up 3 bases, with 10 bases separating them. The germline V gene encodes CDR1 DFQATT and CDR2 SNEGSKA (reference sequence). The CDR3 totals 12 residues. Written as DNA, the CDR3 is TGCAGTGCTACGGACGGGAACTACGAGCAGTACTTC. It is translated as CSATDGNYEQYF.

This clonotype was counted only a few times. The CDR3 bases are TGTGCCAGCAGTCCCAACGGGGGAACTGAGACCCAGTACTTC. Translating gives CASSPNGGTETQYF. The V and J genes are TRBV7-9 and TRBJ2-5; tentative D call: TRBD2 (6 bases). Trimming left V 6 bases short and J 5 bases short, with 16 bases between. Per the germline V gene, CDR1 is SEHNR and CDR2 is FQNEAQ (reference sequence). The CDR3 runs to 14 residues. The variable domain in full, with the rest retrieved from reference TRBV7-9 and TRBJ2-5, is DTGVSQNPRHKITKRGQNVTFRCDPISEHNRLYWYRQTLGQGPEFLTYFQNEAQLEKSRLLSDRFSAERPKGSFSTLEIQRTEQGDSAMYLCASSPNGGTETQYFGPGTRLLVL.

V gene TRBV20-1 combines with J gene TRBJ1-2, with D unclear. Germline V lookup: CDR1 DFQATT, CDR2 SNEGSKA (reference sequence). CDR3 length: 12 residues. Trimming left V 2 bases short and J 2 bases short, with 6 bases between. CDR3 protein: CSARPQNYGYTF. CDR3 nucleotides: TGCAGTGCTAGACCCCAGAACTATGGCTACACCTTC.

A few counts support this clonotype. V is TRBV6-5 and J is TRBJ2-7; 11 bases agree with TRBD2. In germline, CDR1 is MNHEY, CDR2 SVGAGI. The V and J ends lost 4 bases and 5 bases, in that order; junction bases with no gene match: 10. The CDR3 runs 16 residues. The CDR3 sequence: CASSSPGGSGRDEQYF. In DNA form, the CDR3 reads TGTGCCAGCAGTTCCCCGGGGGGTAGCGGGAGGGACGAGCAGTACTTC.

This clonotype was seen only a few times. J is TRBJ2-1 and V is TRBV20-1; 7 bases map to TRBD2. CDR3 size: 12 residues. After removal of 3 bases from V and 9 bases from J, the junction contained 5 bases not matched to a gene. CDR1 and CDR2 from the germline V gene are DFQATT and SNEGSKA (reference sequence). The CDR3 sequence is CSASRGGSEQFF. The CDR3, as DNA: TGCAGTGCTAGCCGTGGCGGGAGTGAGCAGTTCTTC.

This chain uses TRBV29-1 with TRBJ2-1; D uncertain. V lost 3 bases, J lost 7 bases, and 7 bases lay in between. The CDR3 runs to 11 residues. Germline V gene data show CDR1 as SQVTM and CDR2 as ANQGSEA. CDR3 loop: CSVEQVNEQFF. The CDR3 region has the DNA TGCAGCGTTGAGCAGGTTAATGAGCAGTTCTTC.

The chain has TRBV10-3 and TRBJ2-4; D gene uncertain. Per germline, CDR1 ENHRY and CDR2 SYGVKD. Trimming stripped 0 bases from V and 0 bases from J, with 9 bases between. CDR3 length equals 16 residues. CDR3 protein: CAISESSGLAKNIQYF. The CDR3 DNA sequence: TGTGCCATCAGTGAGTCGTCAGGTTTAGCCAAAAACATTCAGTACTTC.

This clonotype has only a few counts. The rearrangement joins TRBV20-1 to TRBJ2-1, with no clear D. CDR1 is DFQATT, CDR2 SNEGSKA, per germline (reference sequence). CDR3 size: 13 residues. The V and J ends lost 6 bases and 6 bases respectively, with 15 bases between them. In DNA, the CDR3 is TGCAGTGCCCCCATGAGTGAGGTCAATGAGCAGTTCTTC. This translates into CSAPMSEVNEQFF.

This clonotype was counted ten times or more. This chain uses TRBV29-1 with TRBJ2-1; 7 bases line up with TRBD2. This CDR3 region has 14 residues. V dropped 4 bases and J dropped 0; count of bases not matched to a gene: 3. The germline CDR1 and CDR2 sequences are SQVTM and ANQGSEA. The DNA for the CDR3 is TGCAGCGTTGGGCGGGGGACCTCCTACAATGAGCAGTTCTTC. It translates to CSVGRGTSYNEQFF.

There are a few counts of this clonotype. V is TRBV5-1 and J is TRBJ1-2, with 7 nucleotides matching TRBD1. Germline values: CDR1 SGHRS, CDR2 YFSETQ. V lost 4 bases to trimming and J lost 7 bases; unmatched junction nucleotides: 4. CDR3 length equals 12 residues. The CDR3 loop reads CASSKQGSGYTF. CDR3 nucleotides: TGCGCCAGCAGCAAACAGGGGTCTGGCTACACCTTC.

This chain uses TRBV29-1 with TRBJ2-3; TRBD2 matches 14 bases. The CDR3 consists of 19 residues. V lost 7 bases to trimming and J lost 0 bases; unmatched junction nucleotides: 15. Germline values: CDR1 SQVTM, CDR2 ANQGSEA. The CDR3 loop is CSGKLNAGLAGASTDTQYF. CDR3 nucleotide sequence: TGCAGCGGGAAATTGAACGCGGGACTAGCGGGGGCCAGCACAGATACGCAGTATTTT.

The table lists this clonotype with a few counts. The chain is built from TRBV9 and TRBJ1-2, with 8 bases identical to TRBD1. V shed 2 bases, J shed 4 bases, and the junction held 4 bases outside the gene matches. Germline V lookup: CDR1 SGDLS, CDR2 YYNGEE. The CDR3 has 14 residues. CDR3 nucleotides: TGTGCCAGCAGCGTCGGACAGGGCTTCTATGGCTACACCTTC. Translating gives CASSVGQGFYGYTF.

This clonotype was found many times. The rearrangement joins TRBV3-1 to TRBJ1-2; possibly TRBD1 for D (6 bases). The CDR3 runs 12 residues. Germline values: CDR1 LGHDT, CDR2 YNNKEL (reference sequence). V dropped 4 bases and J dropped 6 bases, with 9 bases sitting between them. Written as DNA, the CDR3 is TGTGCCAGCAGCCGTGGGACAAATGGCTACACCTTC. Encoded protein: CASSRGTNGYTF.

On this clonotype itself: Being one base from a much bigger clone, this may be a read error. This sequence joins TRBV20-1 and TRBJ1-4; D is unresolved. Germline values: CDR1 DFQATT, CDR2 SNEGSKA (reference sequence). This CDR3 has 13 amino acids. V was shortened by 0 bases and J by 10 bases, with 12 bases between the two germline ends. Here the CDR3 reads CSARDGPGGKLFF. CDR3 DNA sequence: TGCAGTGCTAGAGATGGGCCCGGCGGAAAACTGTTTTTT.

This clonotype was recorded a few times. DNA for the CDR3: TGCAGTGCTAGTTACAGGGGGGATGAAGCTTTCTTT. This encodes CSASYRGDEAFF. The chain links TRBV20-1 to TRBJ1-1, with 8 bases lining up with TRBD1. CDR1 is DFQATT and CDR2 is SNEGSKA in the germline V gene (reference sequence). The length of the CDR3 is 12 residues. The V and J ends lost 3 bases and 7 bases, in that order; junction bases with no gene match: 4.

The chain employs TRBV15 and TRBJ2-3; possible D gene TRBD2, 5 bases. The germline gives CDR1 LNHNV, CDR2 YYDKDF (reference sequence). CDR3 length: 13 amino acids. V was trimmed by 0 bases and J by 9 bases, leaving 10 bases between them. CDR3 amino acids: CATSRDSGMTQYF. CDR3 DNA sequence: TGTGCCACCAGCAGAGATTCGGGGATGACGCAGTATTTT. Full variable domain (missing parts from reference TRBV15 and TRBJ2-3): DAMVIQNPRYQVTQFGKPVTLSCSQTLNHNVMYWYQQKSSQAPKLLFHYYDKDFNNEADTPDNFQSRRPNTSFCFLDIRSPGLGDTAMYLCATSRDSGMTQYFGPGTRLTVL.

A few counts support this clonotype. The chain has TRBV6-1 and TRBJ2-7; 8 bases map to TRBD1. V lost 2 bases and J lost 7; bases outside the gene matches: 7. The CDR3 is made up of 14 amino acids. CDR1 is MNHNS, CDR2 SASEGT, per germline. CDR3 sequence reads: CASSERKTGDEQYF. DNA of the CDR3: TGTGCCAGCAGTGAACGGAAGACAGGGGATGAGCAGTACTTC.

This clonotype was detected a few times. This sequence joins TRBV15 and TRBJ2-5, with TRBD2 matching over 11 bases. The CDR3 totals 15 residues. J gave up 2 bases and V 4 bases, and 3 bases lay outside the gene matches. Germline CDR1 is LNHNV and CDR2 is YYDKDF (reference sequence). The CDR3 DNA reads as TGTGCCACCAGCAACATAGCGGGGGGGCAAGAGACCCAGTACTTC. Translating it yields CATSNIAGGQETQYF.